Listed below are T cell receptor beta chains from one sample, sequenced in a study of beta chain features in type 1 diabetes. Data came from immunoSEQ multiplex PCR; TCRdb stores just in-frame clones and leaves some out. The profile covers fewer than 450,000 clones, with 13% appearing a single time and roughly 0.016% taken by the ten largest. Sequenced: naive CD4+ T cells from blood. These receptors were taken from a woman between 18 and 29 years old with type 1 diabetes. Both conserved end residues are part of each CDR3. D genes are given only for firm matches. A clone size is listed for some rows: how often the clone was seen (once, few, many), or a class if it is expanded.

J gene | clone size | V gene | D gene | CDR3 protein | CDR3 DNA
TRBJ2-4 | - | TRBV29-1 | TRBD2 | CSVLHGRGTAKNIQYF | TGCAGCGTTCTCCATGGGAGGGGAACAGCCAAAAACATTCAGTACTTC
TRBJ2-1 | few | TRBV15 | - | CATRWGTGVYNEQFF | TGTGCCACCAGATGGGGGACGGGGGTATACAATGAGCAGTTCTTC
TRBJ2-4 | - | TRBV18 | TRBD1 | CASSQGQQKNIQYF | TGTGCCAGCTCCCAGGGACAGCAAAAAAACATTCAGTACTTC
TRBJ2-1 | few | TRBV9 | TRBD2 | CASSRAGDSHNEQFF | TGTGCCAGCAGCAGAGCGGGAGACTCCCACAATGAGCAGTTCTTC
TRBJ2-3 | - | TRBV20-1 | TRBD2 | CSLAGADTQYF | TGCAGTCTAGCGGGAGCAGATACGCAGTATTTT
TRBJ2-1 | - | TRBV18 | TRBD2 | CASSPPSGTSILNEQFF | TGTGCCAGCTCACCACCGTCCGGGACTAGCATACTCAATGAGCAGTTCTTC
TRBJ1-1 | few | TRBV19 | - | CASKRAGDTEAFF | TGTGCCAGTAAACGAGCGGGGGACACTGAAGCTTTCTTT
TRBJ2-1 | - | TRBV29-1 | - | CSVDTSVLRNEQFF | TGCAGCGTAGACACTAGTGTTCTGCGCAATGAGCAGTTCTTC
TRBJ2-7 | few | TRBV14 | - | CASSQDIGGLEQYF | TGTGCCAGCAGCCAAGACATTGGAGGGCTCGAGCAGTACTTC
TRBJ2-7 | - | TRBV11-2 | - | CASSLVGGLDEQYF | TGTGCCAGCAGCTTAGTAGGAGGGCTGGACGAGCAGTACTTC
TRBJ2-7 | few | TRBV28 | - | CATRGGGDSYEQYF | TGTGCCACCAGGGGTGGCGGAGATTCCTACGAGCAGTACTTC
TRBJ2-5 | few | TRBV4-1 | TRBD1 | CASSHATPRGLSETQYF | TGCGCCAGCAGCCACGCAACCCCGAGGGGGCTGAGTGAGACCCAGTACTTC
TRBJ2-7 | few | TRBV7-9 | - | CASSAEYDEQYF | TGTGCCAGCAGCGCGGAGTATGACGAGCAGTACTTC
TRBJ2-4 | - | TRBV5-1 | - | CASSNEGDPPANIQYF | TGCGCCAGCTCTAACGAGGGGGATCCTCCAGCAAACATTCAGTACTTC
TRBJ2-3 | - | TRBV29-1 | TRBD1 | CSVGRTGGGTDTQYF | TGCAGCGTTGGCAGGACAGGGGGGGGCACAGATACGCAGTATTTT
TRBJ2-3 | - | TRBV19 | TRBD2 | CASSRIAGAKDTQYF | TGTGCCAGTAGTAGAATAGCGGGAGCTAAAGATACGCAGTATTTT
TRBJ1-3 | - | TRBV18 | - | CASSQDGNSGNTIYF | TGTGCCAGCTCACAGGACGGGAATTCTGGAAACACCATATATTTT
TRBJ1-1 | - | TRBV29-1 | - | CSVESRFMNTEAFF | TGCAGCGTTGAATCGAGGTTCATGAACACTGAAGCTTTCTTT
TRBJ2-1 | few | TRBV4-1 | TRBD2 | CASSRGRLAGKSYNEQFF | TGCGCCAGCAGCCGAGGTAGACTAGCGGGCAAATCCTACAATGAGCAGTTCTTC
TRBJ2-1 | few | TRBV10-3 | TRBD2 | CAIRTSGTDEQFF | TGTGCCATCAGGACTAGCGGGACCGATGAGCAGTTCTTC
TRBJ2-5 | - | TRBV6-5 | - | CASSAGAAETQYF | TGTGCCAGCTCTGCAGGGGCGGCGGAGACCCAGTACTTC
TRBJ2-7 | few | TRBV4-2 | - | CASSQASSSYEQYF | TGTGCCAGCAGCCAAGCTAGCAGCTCCTACGAGCAGTACTTC
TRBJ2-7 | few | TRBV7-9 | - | CASSPDISYEQYF | TGTGCCAGCAGCCCGGACATCTCCTACGAGCAGTACTTC